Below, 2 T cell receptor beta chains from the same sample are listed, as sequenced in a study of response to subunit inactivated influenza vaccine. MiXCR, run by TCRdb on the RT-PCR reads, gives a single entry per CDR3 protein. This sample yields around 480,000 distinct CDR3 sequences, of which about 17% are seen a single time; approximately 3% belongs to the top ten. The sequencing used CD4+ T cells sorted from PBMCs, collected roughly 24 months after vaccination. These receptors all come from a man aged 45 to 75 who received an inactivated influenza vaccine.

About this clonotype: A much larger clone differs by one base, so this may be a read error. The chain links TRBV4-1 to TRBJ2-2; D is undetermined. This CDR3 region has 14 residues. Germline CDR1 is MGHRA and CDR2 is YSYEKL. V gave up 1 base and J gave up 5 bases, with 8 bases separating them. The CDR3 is CASSQVIATGELFF. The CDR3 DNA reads TGCGCCAGCAGCCAAGTGATAGCTACCGGGGAGCTGTTTTTT.

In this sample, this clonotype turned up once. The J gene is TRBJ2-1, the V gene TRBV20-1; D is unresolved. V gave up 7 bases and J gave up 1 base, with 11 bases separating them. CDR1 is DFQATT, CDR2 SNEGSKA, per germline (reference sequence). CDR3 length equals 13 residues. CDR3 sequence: CSVQTNSYNEQFF. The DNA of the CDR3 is TGCAGTGTCCAGACAAATTCCTACAATGAGCAGTTCTTC.